This TCR beta chain is drawn from a study of T cells after yellow fever vaccination. Study-wide results and limits: A small share of clonotypes appeared in both CD4 and CD8 compartments. Weaker in magnitude, the secondary response showed a faster peak on day 5 versus 15. Post-booster samples contained most primary-vaccination clones (approximately 96% CD4, about 90% CD8).

Template-switching 5'RACE yielded the TCR cDNA; a universal primer site and UMIs were added in the process. TCRdb reanalysed the 5' RACE reads using MiXCR and keeps one entry per CDR3 protein. The sample holds about 160,000 distinct CDR3 sequences; 6.5% to 8.5% are singletons and the top ten take more than 2.5%. CDR1 and CDR2 from the germline V gene are SGHAT and FQNNGV. The CDR3 covers 14 residues. Deletions cut 1 base from V and 3 bases from J, with 7 bases between. This clonotype came up many times. The antigen remains unidentified. V usage is TRBV11-2 and J usage is TRBJ2-1; D is undetermined. This clonotype was obtained from a man aged 18 to 35 who received the YFV17D yellow fever vaccine. The specimen comprised CD4+ T cells sorted from PBMCs, sampled about 5 days after the first yellow fever vaccination. The CDR3 spells CASSLAVVYNEQFF. The CDR3 region has the DNA TGTGCCAGCAGCTTAGCAGTAGTCTACAATGAGCAGTTCTTC.